This TCR beta chain was found in a study of blood T cell repertoires in COVID-19. In the study overall: COVID-19 samples collected from the United States, Italy and Spain covered acute and convalescent phases. Nucleic acid was either cDNA or gDNA, and it came from T cells, B-cell-depleted T cells, or PBMCs.

V lost 5 bases, J lost 0 bases, and 10 bases lay in between. There are 14 residues in the CDR3. Germline CDR1 is SGHTA and CDR2 is FQGTGA. The method was immunoSEQ multiplex PCR; TCRdb's version includes in-frame clones alone and lacks a portion of them. Of almost 50,000 clones listed, about nine tenths were seen once; the top ten hold 3.5% to 4%. The chain is built from TRBV7-3 and TRBJ1-1, with D perhaps matching TRBD1 (6 bases). This TCR was recovered from a human donor in a cohort sampled during active COVID-19. Sequenced material: peripheral blood. The CDR3 DNA reads as TGTGCCAGCAGCGATTGGGGGCTGAACACTGAAGCTTTCTTT. This sequence encodes CASSDWGLNTEAFF.